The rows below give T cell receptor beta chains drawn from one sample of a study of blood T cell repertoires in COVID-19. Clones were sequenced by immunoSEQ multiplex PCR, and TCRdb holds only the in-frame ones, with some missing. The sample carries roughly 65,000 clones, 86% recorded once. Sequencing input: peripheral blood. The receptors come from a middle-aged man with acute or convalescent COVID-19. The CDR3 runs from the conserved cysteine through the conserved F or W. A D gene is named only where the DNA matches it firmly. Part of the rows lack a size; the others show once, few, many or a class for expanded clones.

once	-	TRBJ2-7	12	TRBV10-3	TGTGCCATCAGTGAGTCGCTTACCGGGCAGTACTTC	CAISESLTGQYF
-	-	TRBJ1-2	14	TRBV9	TGTGCCAGCAGCGTAGTCGAAGGGGCAGGTGGCTACACCTTC	CASSVVEGAGGYTF
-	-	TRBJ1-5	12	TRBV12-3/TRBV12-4	TGTGCCAGCAGTTTGGGGGGACAGCCCCAGCATTTT	CASSLGGQPQHF
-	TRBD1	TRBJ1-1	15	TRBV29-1	TGCAGCGTTGAACCACAGGGGGCTGGGGACACTGAAGCTTTCTTT	CSVEPQGAGDTEAFF
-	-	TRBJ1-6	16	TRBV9	TGTGCCAGCAGCCCCCCTGGGACTGGGAATAATTCACCCCTCCACTTT	CASSPPGTGNNSPLHF
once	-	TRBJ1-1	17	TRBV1	TGCACCAGCAGCCAAGATTGGCAGGGGCAAATGAACACTGAAGCTTTCTTT	CTSSQDWQGQMNTEAFF
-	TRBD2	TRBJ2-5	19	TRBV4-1	TGCGCCAGCAGCCACCCGGGACTAGCGGGAGGGCCGGGGAAAGAGACCCAGTACTTC	CASSHPGLAGGPGKETQYF
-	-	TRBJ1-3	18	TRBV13	TGTGCCAGCAGGGCTCGGGACTTCGAATCAAGCTCTGGAAACACCATATATTTT	CASRARDFESSSGNTIYF
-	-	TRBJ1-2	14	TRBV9	TGTGCCAGCAGCGTAGTCGGGGGGAGCTATGGCTACACCTTC	CASSVVGGSYGYTF
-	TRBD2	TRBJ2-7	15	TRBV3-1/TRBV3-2	TGTGCCAGCAGCCAAGAGGCAGGGAGGGTCTACGAGCAGTACTTC	CASSQEAGRVYEQYF
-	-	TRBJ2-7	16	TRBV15	TGTGCCACCAGCAGAGATGGGGCTACTACTGACTACGAGCAGTACTTC	CATSRDGATTDYEQYF
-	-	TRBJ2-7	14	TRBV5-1	TGCGCCAGCAGCTTGGGCGAAGCCCCCTACGAGCAGTACTTC	CASSLGEAPYEQYF
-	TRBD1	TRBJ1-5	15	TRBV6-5	TGTGCCAGCAGAGTAACAGGGGATAGCAATCAGCCCCAGCATTTT	CASRVTGDSNQPQHF
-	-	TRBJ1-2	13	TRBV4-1	TGCGCCAGCAGCAGTTCAGGGGAATGGGGCTACACCTTC	CASSSSGEWGYTF
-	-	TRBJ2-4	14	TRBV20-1	TGCAGTGCTAGTCGAGGAGGAGCCAAAAACATTCAGTACTTC	CSASRGGAKNIQYF
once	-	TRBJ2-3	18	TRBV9	TGTGCCAGCAGCGTATCTTGGACTACCAAAGTTAGCACAGATACGCAGTATTTT	CASSVSWTTKVSTDTQYF
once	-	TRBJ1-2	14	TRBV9	TGTGCCAGCACGCCGGCGCCGGGGGTTTATGGCTACACCTTC	CASTPAPGVYGYTF
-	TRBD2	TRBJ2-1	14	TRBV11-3	TGTGCCAGCAGCGTCGGACTAGCGGGAAATGAGCAGTTCTTC	CASSVGLAGNEQFF
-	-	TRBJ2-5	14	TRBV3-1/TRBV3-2	TGTGCCAGCAGCCCGAGCGGACACCAAGAGACCCAGTACTTC	CASSPSGHQETQYF
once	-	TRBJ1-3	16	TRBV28	TGTGCCAGCAGTTTCGCCGGGAGCGTGATAGGAAACACCATATATTTT	CASSFAGSVIGNTIYF
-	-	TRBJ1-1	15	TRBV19	TGTGCCAGTACCGGGCGGCGAGGAGGGGACACTGAAGCTTTCTTT	CASTGRRGGDTEAFF
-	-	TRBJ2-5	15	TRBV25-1	TGTGCCAGCAGTGAATACAGGGGTTATGGAGAGACCCAGTACTTC	CASSEYRGYGETQYF
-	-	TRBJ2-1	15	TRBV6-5	TGTGCCAGCAGGGAGGGGCCCCAGACCCACAATGAGCAGTTCTTC	CASREGPQTHNEQFF
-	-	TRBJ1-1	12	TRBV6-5	TGTGCCAGCATTGCGATAAACACTGAAGCTTTCTTT	CASIAINTEAFF
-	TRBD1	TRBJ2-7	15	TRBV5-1	TGCGCCAGCAGTTTCTTCCGGGACAGGGCCGGTGAGCAGTACTTC	CASSFFRDRAGEQYF
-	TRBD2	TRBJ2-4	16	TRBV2	TGTGCCAGCAGTGAAAACGGGAGGATGGCCAAAAACATTCAGTACTTC	CASSENGRMAKNIQYF
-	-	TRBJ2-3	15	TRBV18	TGTGCCAGCTCACCGGGCGGGGGCGCGCCAGATACGCAGTATTTT	CASSPGGGAPDTQYF
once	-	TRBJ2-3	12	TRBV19	TGTGCCAGTAGTGTATTAGCGGATACGCAGTATTTT	CASSVLADTQYF
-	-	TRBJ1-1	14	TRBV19	TGTGCCAGTAGTACAACAGGGTTGGACACTGAAGCTTTCTTT	CASSTTGLDTEAFF
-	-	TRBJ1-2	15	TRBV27	TGTGCCAGCAGTCCACGCGGTACAGGGAACTATGGCTACACCTTC	CASSPRGTGNYGYTF
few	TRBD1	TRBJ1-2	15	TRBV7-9	TGTGCCAGCAGCCCGGGTCAGGGGGCGGACTATGGCTACACCTTC	CASSPGQGADYGYTF
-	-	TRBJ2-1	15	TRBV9	TGTGCCAGCAGCGTCGGGGGAATGTTGGGCAATGAGCAGTTCTTC	CASSVGGMLGNEQFF